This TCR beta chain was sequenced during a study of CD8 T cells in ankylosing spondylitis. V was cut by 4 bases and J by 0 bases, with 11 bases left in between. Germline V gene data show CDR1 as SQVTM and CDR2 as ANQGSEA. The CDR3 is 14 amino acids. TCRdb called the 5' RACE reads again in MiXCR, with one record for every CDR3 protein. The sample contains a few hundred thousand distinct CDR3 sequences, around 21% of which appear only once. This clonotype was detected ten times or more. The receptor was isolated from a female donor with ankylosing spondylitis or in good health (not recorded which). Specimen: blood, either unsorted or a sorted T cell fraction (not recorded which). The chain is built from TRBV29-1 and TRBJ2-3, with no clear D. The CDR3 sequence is CSVAWQLSTDTQYF. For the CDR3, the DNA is TGCAGCGTTGCGTGGCAGCTAAGCACAGATACGCAGTATTTT.